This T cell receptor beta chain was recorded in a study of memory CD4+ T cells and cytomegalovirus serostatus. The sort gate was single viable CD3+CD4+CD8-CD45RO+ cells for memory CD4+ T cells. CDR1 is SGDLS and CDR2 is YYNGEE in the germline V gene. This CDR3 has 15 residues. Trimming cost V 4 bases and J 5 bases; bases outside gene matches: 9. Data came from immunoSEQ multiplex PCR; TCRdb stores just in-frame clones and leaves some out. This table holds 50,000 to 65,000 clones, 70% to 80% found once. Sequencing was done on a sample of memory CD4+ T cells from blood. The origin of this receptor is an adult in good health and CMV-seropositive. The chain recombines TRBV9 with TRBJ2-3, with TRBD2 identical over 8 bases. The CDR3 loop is CASSPQRGRGDTQYF. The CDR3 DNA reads TGTGCCAGCAGCCCCCAGCGGGGGAGGGGAGATACGCAGTATTTT.